A single sample gave rise to the 30 T cell receptor beta chains below, sequenced in a study of T cell responses to AZD1222 COVID-19 vaccine. The table came from immunoSEQ multiplex PCR; TCRdb's copy has only in-frame clones and leaves some out. Counted here are roughly 100,000 clones, 82% occurring once; the ten biggest clones make up 5%. The specimen comprised peripheral blood, sampled on day 0 of AZD1222 vaccination. Source of these receptors: an adult in good health.

The chain joins TRBV5-4 to TRBJ2-3; D is perhaps TRBD2 (6 bases). CDR1 and CDR2 from the germline V gene are SGHNT and YYREEE (reference sequence). The CDR3 covers 15 residues. V lost 0 bases, J lost 2 bases, and 10 bases lay in between. CDR3 protein: CASSLGSGLTDTQYF. The CDR3, as DNA: TGTGCCAGCAGCTTGGGAAGCGGGCTCACAGATACGCAGTATTTT. Full variable domain (remainder filled in from reference TRBV5-4 and TRBJ2-3): ETGVTQSPTHLIKTRGQQVTLRCSSQSGHNTVSWYQQALGQGPQFIFQYYREEENGRGNFPPRFSGLQFPNYSSELNVNALELDDSALYLCASSLGSGLTDTQYFGPGTRLTVL.

There are a few counts of this clone. V gene TRBV4-1 combines with J gene TRBJ1-3, with D possibly matching TRBD1 (5 bases). This CDR3 has 14 residues. Germline V gene data show CDR1 as MGHRA and CDR2 as YSYEKL. V lost 1 base and J lost 5, with 9 bases in between. CDR3 loop: CASSQVRDRNTIYF. The CDR3 DNA sequence: TGCGCCAGCAGCCAAGTCAGGGATCGAAACACCATATATTTT.

The chain couples TRBV12-3 or TRBV12-4 to TRBJ2-3, with 8 bases fitting TRBD2. V lost 6 bases, J lost 5 bases, and 1 base stayed unmatched. The CDR3 is 12 residues long. CDR3 residues: CASRGLVDTQYF. CDR3 sequence (DNA): TGTGCCAGCAGGGGACTAGTAGATACGCAGTATTTT.

The chain employs TRBV7-9 and TRBJ1-3; D call uncertain. V lost 1 base and J 0 bases, leaving 7 bases between the germline ends. The CDR3 consists of 15 residues. Germline V gene data show CDR1 as SEHNR and CDR2 as FQNEAQ (reference sequence). CDR3 residues: CASSLGRSSGNTIYF. Written as DNA, the CDR3 is TGTGCCAGCAGCTTAGGCCGTAGCTCTGGAAACACCATATATTTT.

The chain is built from TRBV2 and TRBJ1-1, with D possibly matching TRBD1 (5 bases). Germline-derived CDR1 and CDR2 are SNHLY and FYNNEI. V was shortened by 3 bases and J by 4 bases, with 9 bases between the two germline ends. The CDR3 spans 13 residues. CDR3 DNA sequence: TGTGCCAGCAGTGATGAGGGGAGCACTGAAGCTTTCTTT. Residues: CASSDEGSTEAFF.

This clone was counted a single time. The chain recombines TRBV7-3 with TRBJ1-4; possible D gene TRBD1, 6 bases. CDR3 length equals 15 residues. The germline V gene has CDR1 SGHTA and CDR2 FQGTGA. Trimming took off 3 bases at V and 9 bases at J, with 17 bases between the two ends. The CDR3 is CASSFPMIQGQKLFF. For the CDR3, the DNA is TGTGCCAGCAGCTTTCCAATGATACAGGGCCAAAAACTGTTTTTT.

This chain connects TRBV4-1 to TRBJ1-2; no clear D. The CDR3 is 14 residues long. The V gene lost 0 bases and the J gene lost 8 bases, with 13 bases spanning the gap. The germline V gene has CDR1 MGHRA and CDR2 YSYEKL. This CDR3 reads CASSQDVPSNGYTF. CDR3 nucleotides: TGCGCCAGCAGCCAAGATGTCCCCTCCAACGGCTACACCTTC.

The CDR3 region is CASSLSPGTGVRAFF. CDR3 sequence (DNA): TGTGCCAGCAGCTTAAGTCCCGGGACAGGGGTTAGAGCTTTCTTT. The rearrangement joins TRBV7-2 to TRBJ1-1, with 10 positions matching TRBD1. The ends lost 2 bases at V and 10 bases at J; junction bases unmatched: 10. The CDR3 has 15 residues. Germline CDR1 is SGHTA and CDR2 is FQGNSA.

The chain has TRBV12-3 or TRBV12-4 and TRBJ1-2; no reliable D call. This CDR3 has 13 amino acids. Trimming stripped 6 bases from V and 7 bases from J, with 15 bases between. Here the CDR3 DNA reads TGTGCCAGCAGCCCTCTGGTTCTCACTGGCTACACCTTC. Translation gives CASSPLVLTGYTF.

The rearrangement links TRBV6-5 to TRBJ1-2, with D maybe TRBD1 (6 bases). Germline values: CDR1 MNHEY, CDR2 SVGAGI. This CDR3 contains 11 residues. V lost 6 bases and J lost 8, with 10 bases in between. The CDR3 spells CASRRGDGYTF. Here the CDR3 DNA reads TGTGCCAGCAGGAGGGGGGACGGCTACACCTTC.

This clone was observed a handful of times. The J gene is TRBJ2-7, the V gene TRBV7-2, with D perhaps matching TRBD2 (6 bases). Deletions cut 7 bases from V and 6 bases from J, with 16 bases between. The CDR3 is made up of 13 amino acids. Germline values: CDR1 SGHTA, CDR2 FQGNSA. CDR3 protein: CASTQNRGGEQYF. For the CDR3, the DNA is TGTGCCAGCACTCAAAATAGGGGAGGCGAGCAGTACTTC.

This clone was found once. The chain links TRBV18 to TRBJ1-5; D gene ambiguous. Trimming removed 3 bases at V and 2 bases at J, with 8 bases between. This CDR3 region has 14 residues. Germline lookup yields CDR1 KGHSH and CDR2 LQKENI. In DNA, the CDR3 is TGTGCCAGCTCACCGGGAGGAGGCAATCAGCCCCAGCATTTT. Protein: CASSPGGGNQPQHF.

This rearrangement joins TRBV2 to TRBJ1-4, with 10 bases aligning to TRBD1. The CDR3 runs to 14 residues. V gave up 7 bases and J gave up 8 bases; unmatched junction bases: 7. Germline lookup yields CDR1 SNHLY and CDR2 FYNNEI. The CDR3 DNA follows: TGTGCCAGCAAACCCGGGACAGGGGACGAAAAACTGTTTTTT. Its protein is CASKPGTGDEKLFF.

This sequence joins TRBV18 and TRBJ1-4, with 8 bases that match TRBD1. Trimming cost V 3 bases and J 8 bases; bases outside gene matches: 8. Germline lookup yields CDR1 KGHSH and CDR2 LQKENI. The CDR3 runs to 15 residues. The CDR3 region has the DNA TGTGCCAGCTCACCTTTCGGGACAGGAAAAGAAAAACTGTTTTTT. This codes for CASSPFGTGKEKLFF.

V is TRBV27 and J is TRBJ1-2; D perhaps matches TRBD1 (5 bases). Trimming took off 4 bases at V and 0 bases at J, with 12 bases between the two ends. Germline V gene sequence: CDR1 MNHEY, CDR2 SMNVEV (reference sequence). The CDR3 totals 15 residues. As DNA, the CDR3 is TGTGCCAGCAGTTATGACAGAAAGACTAACTATGGCTACACCTTC. The encoded protein is CASSYDRKTNYGYTF.

The chain has TRBV3-1 (or the pseudogene TRBV3-2) and TRBJ2-5; TRBD2 is a possible D gene (5 bases). The germline CDR1 and CDR2 sequences are LGHDT and YNNKEL (reference sequence). The CDR3 sequence is 17 residues long. V lost 0 bases, J lost 5 bases, and 19 bases lay in between. The CDR3 region has the DNA TGTGCCAGCAGCCAAGAAGCATTAAGACTAACAAAGGAGACCCAGTACTTC. Amino acid sequence: CASSQEALRLTKETQYF.

The chain joins TRBV11-2 to TRBJ1-2; no clear D. Germline V gives CDR1 SGHAT, CDR2 FQNNGV. Trimming removed 1 base from V and 1 base from J, with 10 bases in between. There are 15 residues in the CDR3. The DNA of the CDR3 is TGTGCCAGCAGCTTAGTCGTCGGCGGTAACTATGGCTACACCTTC. Its translation is CASSLVVGGNYGYTF.

The table lists this clone with a few counts. This rearrangement joins TRBV5-4 to TRBJ1-2; 8 bases are a match to TRBD1. The CDR3 length is 15 residues. Germline trimming cut 0 bases from V and 5 bases from J; bases unmatched to any gene: 6. The germline V gene has CDR1 SGHNT and CDR2 YYREEE (reference sequence). In DNA form, the CDR3 reads TGTGCCAGCAGCTTGGATGGACAGGGAAAGTATGGCTACACCTTC. It codes for CASSLDGQGKYGYTF.

This clone qualifies as medium-sized (0.01 to 0.1%). One end of the junction fails to match germline, which may point to a read error. The V gene is TRBV6-1, the J gene TRBJ1-4; D might be TRBD1 (6 bases). Germline V gene lookup returns CDR1 MNHNS and CDR2 SASEGT. The CDR3 consists of 14 residues. DNA for the CDR3: TGTGCCAGCCGTGATACAGGGTCGGGCGAAAAACTGTTTTTT. Translated, it gives CASRDTGSGEKLFF.

This clone turned up a few times. The V and J genes are TRBV7-9 and TRBJ2-7; 11 bases map to TRBD2. Germline assignment: CDR1 SEHNR and CDR2 FQNEAQ (reference sequence). Trimming at V came to 2 bases and at J to 0 bases, leaving 3 bases not matched to a gene. This CDR3 region has 16 residues. The CDR3 DNA is TGTGCCAGCAGCTTAAGACTAGCGGGGAGCTCCTACGAGCAGTACTTC. It yields the protein CASSLRLAGSSYEQYF.

The chain combines TRBV7-2 with TRBJ1-6, with 10 bases aligning to TRBD1. Losses at the gene ends were 4 bases for V and 1 base for J; bases not matched to a gene: 10. The CDR3 runs 19 residues. Germline V gene sequence: CDR1 SGHTA, CDR2 FQGNSA. CDR3 residues: CASSSRDRGLNSYNSPLHF. CDR3 DNA sequence: TGTGCCAGCAGCTCCCGGGACAGGGGTTTAAATTCCTATAATTCACCCCTCCACTTT.

This chain links TRBV12-3 or TRBV12-4 with TRBJ2-5; D is unclear. V was shortened by 3 bases and J by 6 bases, with 11 bases between the two germline ends. The CDR3 spans 13 residues. The CDR3 nucleotides are TGTGCCAGCAGTTTGGCCCTCGGAAAGACCCAGTACTTC. Its protein product is CASSLALGKTQYF.

This clone appeared a few times. The chain couples TRBV11-2 to TRBJ1-2; D might be TRBD1 (5 bases). The CDR3 is made up of 17 amino acids. V lost 1 base, J lost 4 bases, and 19 bases lay in between. Germline CDR1 and CDR2: SGHAT and FQNNGV. The CDR3: CASSLAAAGPTFYGYTF. Written as DNA, the CDR3 is TGTGCCAGCAGCTTAGCTGCGGCAGGGCCAACCTTCTATGGCTACACCTTC. The complete variable domain, with remaining parts taken from reference TRBV11-2 and TRBJ1-2, reads EAGVAQSPRYKIIEKRQSVAFWCNPISGHATLYWYQQILGQGPKLLIQFQNNGVVDDSQLPKDRFSAERLKGVDSTLKIQPAKLEDSAVYLCASSLAAAGPTFYGYTFGSGTRLTVV.

The chain is built from TRBV7-9 and TRBJ1-1, with TRBD1 as a possible D gene (6 bases). V was clipped by 4 bases and J by 3 bases, with 9 bases between them. Germline V gene sequence: CDR1 SEHNR, CDR2 FQNEAQ (reference sequence). This CDR3 region has 13 residues. The CDR3 DNA sequence: TGTGCCAGCAGCTCGACAGGATACACTGAAGCTTTCTTT. Translation gives CASSSTGYTEAFF.

This clone has only one observation. The genes are TRBV9 and TRBJ1-2; D remains ambiguous. The CDR3 sequence is 14 residues long. Trimming cost V 0 bases and J 0 bases, with 6 bases left between them. Germline V CDR1 and CDR2: SGDLS, YYNGEE. The CDR3 region has the DNA TGTGCCAGCAGCGTAGGGATTACTAACTATGGCTACACCTTC. This sequence encodes CASSVGITNYGYTF.

The V gene is TRBV7-2, the J gene TRBJ1-2, with D unclear. Per germline, CDR1 SGHTA and CDR2 FQGNSA. V was cut by 1 base and J by 4 bases, with 16 bases left in between. There are 16 residues in the CDR3. The CDR3 loop reads CASSLDVRSTIYGYTF. The CDR3 bases are TGTGCCAGCAGCTTAGACGTCAGGAGTACGATCTATGGCTACACCTTC.

The J gene is TRBJ1-1, the V gene TRBV29-1, with a tentative D call TRBD1 (6 bases). This CDR3 has 13 residues. Looked up from germline, CDR1 is SQVTM and CDR2 is ANQGSEA. V lost 1 base to trimming and J lost 7 bases, with 13 bases between them. The CDR3 reads CSVEGTDKLEAFF. Written as DNA, the CDR3 is TGCAGCGTTGAAGGGACAGACAAACTTGAAGCTTTCTTT. Looking up the rest from reference TRBV29-1 and TRBJ1-1 gives the full variable domain: SAVISQKPSRDICQRGTSLTIQCQVDSQVTMMFWYRQQPGQSLTLIATANQGSEATYESGFVIDKFPISRPNLTFSTLTVSNMSPEDSSIYLCSVEGTDKLEAFFGQGTRLTVV.

The chain's CDR3 is CASKPPGQGAFNEQFF. The CDR3 DNA sequence: TGTGCCAGCAAGCCTCCGGGACAGGGGGCATTTAATGAGCAGTTCTTC. The chain recombines TRBV27 with TRBJ2-1, with 12 bases identical to TRBD1. CDR3 length equals 16 residues. V lost 7 bases, J lost 7 bases, and 11 bases stayed unmatched. Germline values: CDR1 MNHEY, CDR2 SMNVEV (reference sequence).

This clone was picked up a small number of times. The chain recombines TRBV5-5 with TRBJ2-7; D is tentatively TRBD1 or TRBD2 (5 bases each). The germline V and J ends were trimmed by 4 bases and 3 bases, with 11 bases remaining between them. The V gene's germline CDR1 is SGHKS and CDR2 YYEKEE (reference sequence). This CDR3 has 13 residues. The chain's CDR3 is CASSPYGGYEQYF. The CDR3 DNA reads TGTGCCAGCAGCCCATATGGGGGCTACGAGCAGTACTTC.

The chain couples TRBV7-2 to TRBJ1-2; D is ambiguous. Per the germline V gene, CDR1 is SGHTA and CDR2 is FQGNSA. V shed 0 bases and J shed 7 bases, with 15 bases lying between them. The CDR3 spans 15 residues. This CDR3 is CASSLAWNSQAGYTF. In DNA, the CDR3 is TGTGCCAGCAGCTTAGCGTGGAACAGTCAGGCTGGCTACACCTTC.